These T cell receptor beta chains were read from a single sample in a study of blood T cell repertoires in COVID-19. Sequenced by immunoSEQ multiplex PCR; TCRdb stores in-frame clones only, minus some. In the table there are roughly 40,000 clones, approximately 89% of which are singletons. Sequenced input: peripheral blood. These TCRs come from a woman in her 70s with acute or convalescent COVID-19. Each CDR3 is given with its conserved first and last residue. The D gene is left open where the match is weak. Expanded clones are given a class, and other clones once, few, many or no size at all.

TRBJ2-1 | TRBD1 | TRBV25-1 | . | TGTGCCAGCAGTGAAACAGGGGGCTCAAGTAACAATGAGCAGTTCTTC | CASSETGGSSNNEQFF
TRBJ2-3 | TRBD1 | TRBV5-1 | . | TGCGCCAGCACTCCCCCGACAGGGGGCGGAGATACGCAGTATTTT | CASTPPTGGGDTQYF
TRBJ2-3 | TRBD2 | TRBV29-1 | . | TGCAGCTCACGCGGACTAGCGGAACGCACAGATACGCAGTATTTT | CSSRGLAERTDTQYF
TRBJ2-3 | . | TRBV30 | . | TGTGCCTGGAGTCGGGGAAGTGGGGGCACAGATACGCAGTATTTT | CAWSRGSGGTDTQYF
TRBJ2-2 | . | TRBV11-3 | . | TGTGCCAGCAGCTCTTCCGGGACTTCTATAGGGGAGCTGTTTTTT | CASSSSGTSIGELFF
TRBJ1-6 | . | TRBV19 | . | TGTGCCAGTAGTGTAAACCCTTCTCTCCGCGATTCACCCCTCCACTTT | CASSVNPSLRDSPLHF
TRBJ1-1 | . | TRBV7-9 | . | TGTGCCAGCAGTGTCCGCGGGGGCCGGACTGAAGCTTTCTTT | CASSVRGGRTEAFF
TRBJ2-1 | . | TRBV20-1 | . | TGCAGTGCTTGTGAGGGTGGCGGGCGGAATGAGCAGTTCTTC | CSACEGGGRNEQFF
TRBJ2-1 | . | TRBV9 | . | TGTGCCAGCAGCGCCTTAGGCGGTCGGGACTACAATGAGCAGTTCTTC | CASSALGGRDYNEQFF
TRBJ2-1 | TRBD2 | TRBV5-4 | . | TGTGCCAGCAGCCACGGGGGGGCGTTCAATGAGCAGTTCTTC | CASSHGGAFNEQFF
TRBJ2-1 | TRBD1 | TRBV9 | . | TGTGCCAGCAGCGACGGTGACAGGGTGTCCTACAATGAGCAGTTCTTC | CASSDGDRVSYNEQFF
TRBJ1-6 | TRBD1 | TRBV3-1/TRBV3-2 | . | TGTGCCAGCAGCCACCCCTCTATACAGGGGGGGAGTTCACCCCTCCACTTT | CASSHPSIQGGSSPLHF
TRBJ2-1 | . | TRBV14 | . | TGTGCCAGCAGCCCAGGATTGAAGAACCCGGATGAGCAGTTCTTC | CASSPGLKNPDEQFF
TRBJ2-2 | . | TRBV4-1 | . | TGCGCCAGCAGCCAAGATAGGTGGGAGCTAAGCACCGGGGAGCTGTTTTTT | CASSQDRWELSTGELFF
TRBJ2-3 | . | TRBV6-1 | . | TGTGCCAGCAGTGAAGCCTCGCCGGGTGGTGTGAGCACAGATACGCAGTATTTT | CASSEASPGGVSTDTQYF
TRBJ2-5 | . | TRBV5-1 | medium-sized | TGCGCCAGCAGTCAGCAAGAGACCCAGTACTTC | CASSQQETQYF
TRBJ1-2 | . | TRBV10-3 | . | TGTGCCATCAGTGCAGGGCGCTACTATGGCTACACCTTC | CAISAGRYYGYTF
TRBJ2-1 | TRBD2 | TRBV4-3 | . | TGCGCCAGCAGCCAAGATCTGCGCGGGAGGGCGATTGAGCAGTTCTTC | CASSQDLRGRAIEQFF
TRBJ2-1 | . | TRBV1 | . | TGCACCAGCAGCCCGGCGGGGAGCGGGAGAAGCTTGAGGAATGAGCAGTTCTTC | CTSSPAGSGRSLRNEQFF
TRBJ2-3 | TRBD2 | TRBV27 | . | TGTGCCAGCAGGTTAGCGGGGGGTCCAGCAGATACGCAGTATTTT | CASRLAGGPADTQYF
TRBJ1-4 | . | TRBV6-5 | . | TGTGCCAGCAGTTACTCGGGGGCAGGTGAAAAACTGTTTTTT | CASSYSGAGEKLFF
TRBJ1-3 | TRBD1 | TRBV6-5 | once | TGTGCCAGCAGTCGAACAGGGGCTGGAAACACCATATATTTT | CASSRTGAGNTIYF
TRBJ1-1 | . | TRBV28 | . | TGTGCCAGCACCGAAACAGGTTTCAACATGAACACTGAAGCTTTCTTT | CASTETGFNMNTEAFF
TRBJ2-5 | TRBD1 | TRBV6-2/TRBV6-3 | . | TGTGCCAGCAGTGACAGGGTGGTAGAGACCCAGTACTTC | CASSDRVVETQYF
TRBJ2-1 | . | TRBV7-9 | . | TGTGCCAGCAGCTTAGCGCTAGATTCCGATGAGCAGTTCTTC | CASSLALDSDEQFF
TRBJ2-6 | . | TRBV24-1 | . | TGTGCCACCAGTGATCCAGGACAGATCTCTGGGGCCAACGTCCTGACTTTC | CATSDPGQISGANVLTF
TRBJ2-2 | TRBD2 | TRBV30 | . | TGTGCCTGGAGTTTAGCGGGGGGGAAGAACACCGGGGAGCTGTTTTTT | CAWSLAGGKNTGELFF
TRBJ1-6 | TRBD1 | TRBV7-8 | . | TGTGCCAGCAGCTTGGGACAGGCGCCGAATTCACCCCTCCACTTT | CASSLGQAPNSPLHF
TRBJ2-5 | TRBD2 | TRBV16 | . | TGTGCCAGCTCGGGGGGATACCAAGAGACCCAGTACTTC | CASSGGYQETQYF